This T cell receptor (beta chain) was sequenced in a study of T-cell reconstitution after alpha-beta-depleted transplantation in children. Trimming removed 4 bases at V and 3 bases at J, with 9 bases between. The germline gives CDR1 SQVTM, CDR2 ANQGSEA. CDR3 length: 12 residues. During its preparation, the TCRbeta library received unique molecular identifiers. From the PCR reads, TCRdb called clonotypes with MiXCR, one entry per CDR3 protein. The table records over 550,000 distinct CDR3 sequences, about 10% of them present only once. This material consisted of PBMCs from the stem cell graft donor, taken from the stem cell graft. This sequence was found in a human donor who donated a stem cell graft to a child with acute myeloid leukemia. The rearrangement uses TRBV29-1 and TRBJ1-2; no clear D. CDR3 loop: CSVGGVDYGYTF. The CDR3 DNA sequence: TGCAGCGTTGGTGGGGTCGACTATGGCTACACCTTC.